This TCR beta chain was captured by sequencing in a study of a mutant IDH1 vaccine in newly diagnosed glioma. Study-level background: Vaccination was launched 4-6 weeks after radiotherapy alone, or with temozolomide cycles.

CDR1 MGHRA and CDR2 YSYEKL come from the germline V gene. The CDR3 is made up of 16 amino acids. V shed 0 bases and J 9 bases; nucleotides not matched to a gene: 9. Some clones are missing from TCRdb's copy, which holds only in-frame ones; the method was immunoSEQ multiplex PCR. The sample shows roughly 46,000 clones, approximately 88% of them seen only once. Sample time point: week 47, end of study. Vaccine doses each comprised 300 ug of mutant IDH1 20-mer peptide, with topical imiquimod. Patients received eight vaccinations in weeks 1, 3, 5, 7, 11, 15, 19, 23. General study points: Shifts in the top peripheral T cell clonotypes seemed unrelated to pseudoprogression.

Turning to this clone: Its antigen is as yet unknown.

The sequencing here drew on PBMCs, taken from a glioma patient whose treatment included an IDH1 peptide vaccine. V is TRBV4-1 and J is TRBJ2-1, with 9 bases matching TRBD1. This receptor was identified in a woman younger than 45 with glioma. Some clones in this sample may be carry-over from other donors' samples. CDR3 nucleotides: TGCGCCAGCAGCCAAGATCGCGGGACAGGGTTGCGTGAGCAGTTCTTC. Encoded protein: CASSQDRGTGLREQFF.